The 16 T cell receptor beta chains below all came from one sample that was sequenced in a study of T cells in narcolepsy. Here immunoSEQ multiplex PCR was the method, and the copy in TCRdb shows in-frame clones only, minus some. The sample records over 30,000 clones, approximately 85% being singletons. Sequencing was performed on CD45RA- memory CD4+ T cells from PBMCs. The receptors shown here come from a human donor with narcolepsy.

CDR3 nucleotide sequence: TGCGCCAGCAGCTTGGGGGCTAGCGGGGGCCGAGAGACCCAGTACTTC. Translated, it gives CASSLGASGGRETQYF. The chain recombines TRBV5-1 with TRBJ2-5; the match to TRBD2 covers 10 bases. Germline loops: CDR1 SGHRS, CDR2 YFSETQ. The CDR3 runs 16 residues. Losses at the gene ends were 0 bases for V and 4 bases for J; bases not matched to a gene: 6.

The chain has TRBV4-3 and TRBJ2-2, with 9 bases matching TRBD2. Germline V gene lookup returns CDR1 LGHNA and CDR2 YSLEER. This CDR3 has 15 amino acids. The junction had 6 bases not matched to a gene; V was cut back by 3 bases and J by 7 bases. CDR3 DNA sequence: TGCGCCAGCAGCCAGCGCAGCGGGGGGAGCGGGGAGCTGTTTTTT. Translated, it gives CASSQRSGGSGELFF.

The gene calls are TRBV19 and TRBJ2-3; no firm D call. The V end lost 3 bases, the J end lost 4 bases, and 2 bases lay between the germline ends. Germline CDR1 LNHDA, CDR2 SQIVND (reference sequence). The CDR3 length is 11 residues. CDR3 sequence reads: CASSMADTQYF. The CDR3 nucleotides are TGTGCCAGTAGTATGGCAGATACGCAGTATTTT.

This clone appeared a few times. The V and J genes are TRBV28 and TRBJ1-2, with D possibly matching TRBD1 (5 bases). The germline CDR1 and CDR2 sequences are MDHEN and SYDVKM. V was clipped by 4 bases and J by 8 bases, with 11 bases between them. The CDR3 covers 12 residues. The chain's CDR3 is CASSSRVLGYTF. In DNA form, the CDR3 reads TGTGCCAGCAGTTCCAGGGTATTGGGCTACACCTTC.

The V call is TRBV7-3, the J call TRBJ2-3; tentative D call: TRBD2 (5 bases). The CDR3 consists of 19 residues. V dropped 0 bases and J dropped 1 base, with 20 bases sitting between them. Per the germline V gene, CDR1 is SGHTA and CDR2 is FQGTGA. The CDR3 here is CASSLTRAGRIDGTDTQYF. The CDR3 coding sequence is TGTGCCAGCAGCTTAACGCGGGCGGGCAGGATCGACGGCACAGATACGCAGTATTTT.

The J gene is TRBJ2-7, the V gene TRBV7-2; the match to TRBD1 covers 7 bases. J gave up 3 bases and V 5 bases, and 7 bases lay outside the gene matches. The CDR3 sequence is 14 residues long. Germline V CDR1 and CDR2: SGHTA, FQGNSA. The CDR3 DNA sequence: TGTGCCAGCAGCCCCCGGGACAGCGTCTACGAGCAGTACTTC. It translates to CASSPRDSVYEQYF.

The genes are TRBV4-1 and TRBJ2-2; 9 nucleotides align to TRBD2. This CDR3 comprises 18 residues. The V and J ends lost 4 bases and 0 bases, in that order; junction bases with no gene match: 9. Germline loops: CDR1 MGHRA, CDR2 YSYEKL. The CDR3 bases are TGCGCCAGCAGCCGGGAAAGCGGGGGGAACGCGAACACCGGGGAGCTGTTTTTT. Translation gives CASSRESGGNANTGELFF.

This sequence joins TRBV5-1 and TRBJ1-2, with 8 bases aligning to TRBD1. CDR3 length: 14 residues. The J segment lost 7 bases and the V segment lost 0 bases, leaving 5 bases of the junction unmatched. Germline values: CDR1 SGHRS, CDR2 YFSETQ. The CDR3: CASSLGQGIGGYTF. The DNA of the CDR3 is TGCGCCAGCAGCTTGGGACAGGGGATTGGTGGCTACACCTTC.

The genes are TRBV7-8 and TRBJ2-4; 7 bases fit TRBD2. Germline trimming cut 0 bases from V and 5 bases from J; bases unmatched to any gene: 4. CDR3 size: 15 residues. The germline CDR1 and CDR2 sequences are SGHVS and FQNEAQ. This CDR3 reads CASSLALAAENIQYF. DNA of the CDR3: TGTGCCAGCAGCTTAGCCCTAGCGGCTGAAAACATTCAGTACTTC.

This rearrangement joins TRBV4-1 to TRBJ1-2; D possibly corresponds to TRBD1 (6 bases). V shed 4 bases and J shed 5 bases, with 14 bases lying between them. The germline V gene has CDR1 MGHRA and CDR2 YSYEKL. The CDR3 is made up of 14 amino acids. CDR3 sequence reads: CASSPTGKQYGYTF. The CDR3 region has the DNA TGCGCCAGCAGCCCAACAGGGAAACAATATGGCTACACCTTC.

The V gene is TRBV7-2, the J gene TRBJ2-1; 8 nucleotides agree with TRBD1. This CDR3 has 15 residues. V trimming: 1 base; J trimming: 4 bases; junction bases outside the gene matches: 3. CDR1 and CDR2 from the germline V gene are SGHTA and FQGNSA. In nucleotides, the CDR3 is TGTGCCAGCAGCTTAGACAGGGGGGTTTACAATGAGCAGTTCTTC. Translated, it gives CASSLDRGVYNEQFF. The full variable domain, with the rest looked up from reference TRBV7-2 and TRBJ2-1, is GAGVSQSPSNKVTEKGKDVELRCDPISGHTALYWYRQSLGQGLEFLIYFQGNSAPDKSGLPSDRFSAERTGGSVSTLTIQRTQQEDSAVYLCASSLDRGVYNEQFFGPGTRLTVL.

This clone was counted a single time. The chain uses TRBV6-1 and TRBJ2-2; TRBD1 or TRBD2 may be the D gene (5 bases each). The CDR3 is 14 residues long. The germline gives CDR1 MNHNS, CDR2 SASEGT. V lost 4 bases, J lost 6 bases, and 12 bases lay in between. CDR3 protein: CASSALMGAGELFF. The CDR3 bases are TGTGCCAGCAGTGCCTTGATGGGGGCCGGGGAGCTGTTTTTT.

V is TRBV18 and J is TRBJ1-5; TRBD1 agrees at 10 bases. The CDR3 consists of 16 residues. V shed 4 bases, J shed 7 bases, and the junction held 10 bases outside the gene matches. CDR1 and CDR2 from the germline V gene are KGHSH and LQKENI. The chain's CDR3 is CASSRSGQGGGQPQHF. DNA for the CDR3: TGTGCCAGCTCACGCTCCGGACAGGGGGGAGGACAGCCCCAGCATTTT.

J is TRBJ1-1 and V is TRBV19; D not resolved. Germline CDR1 is LNHDA and CDR2 is SQIVND (reference sequence). Trimming took 3 bases from V and 2 from J, leaving 1 base between them. The CDR3 has 11 residues. The CDR3: CASSINTEAFF. For the CDR3, the DNA is TGTGCCAGTAGTATTAACACTGAAGCTTTCTTT.

V is TRBV15 and J is TRBJ2-2; D gene unclear. In germline, CDR1 is LNHNV, CDR2 YYDKDF (reference sequence). V was pared by 3 bases and J by 6 bases, with 8 bases between. The CDR3 length is 13 residues. The CDR3 bases are TGTGCCACCAGCAGGATCAACGCCGGGGAGCTGTTTTTT. This codes for CATSRINAGELFF.

V and J are TRBV5-8 and TRBJ1-2; D not resolved. Looked up from germline, CDR1 is SGHTS and CDR2 is YDEGEE. V was cut by 4 bases and J by 8 bases, with 9 bases left in between. The CDR3 sequence is 11 residues long. The CDR3 protein is CASSRSLGYTF. CDR3 in DNA: TGTGCCAGCAGCCGGTCTCTAGGCTACACCTTC.